This TCR beta chain emerged from a study of shared clonotypes between healthy human individuals. Terminally differentiated effector memory CD45RA+ cells were excluded by CCR7 positive selection of CD45RO-negative cells. Germline CDR1 and CDR2: SEHNR and FQNEAQ (reference sequence). The CDR3 sequence is 16 residues long. Trimming left V 3 bases short and J 5 bases short, with 19 bases between. Generated by immunoSEQ multiplex PCR, the TCRdb table keeps only in-frame clones and is missing some. The table includes a few million clones, 80% to 95% detected once. The clonotype was recovered from a man in his late teens or twenties in good health. Some clones in this sample may be carry-over from other donors' samples. The chain combines TRBV7-9 with TRBJ2-5, with D possibly being TRBD1 or TRBD2 (5 bases each). Sequenced input: naive CD8+ T cells from PBMCs. The CDR3 coding sequence is TGTGCCAGCAGCTTTTCGCTGGAACGGGGCAGGGAGACCCAGTACTTC. Translating it yields CASSFSLERGRETQYF.